The clone carrying this TCR beta chain appeared a few times. CDR3 regions were amplified by Arm-PCR using iRepertoire HTBI primers to build TCR beta libraries. One entry per CDR3 protein, called by TCRdb with MiXCR from the multiplex PCR reads. The sample yields some 470,000 distinct CDR3 sequences, roughly a fifth seen once. This sample stems from a study of regulatory T cells in long-lasting Graves disease. Time point in this sample: persistent/refractory GD, antithyroid drugs over 5 years with positive TRAb. Scientists built the TCR library using RNA that was extracted from PBMCs. The V and J ends lost 3 bases and 2 bases respectively, with 15 bases between them. Germline V gene data show CDR1 as SGHNT and CDR2 as YYREEE (reference sequence). The CDR3 consists of 15 residues.

The specimen comprised peripheral blood mononuclear cells (PBMCs), sampled when the disease was refractory, from a patient treated with antithyroid drugs. This clonotype originated in a female donor with Graves disease. J is TRBJ2-7 and V is TRBV5-4; maybe TRBD1 (5 bases). In DNA, the CDR3 is TGTGCCAGCAGCTGGGGCCTCGCAGGGACCTACGAGCAGTACTTC. Protein product: CASSWGLAGTYEQYF.